The source of this T cell receptor beta chain is a study of T cells after yellow fever vaccination. General study results and limits: Weaker, the secondary response peaked sooner, at day 5 versus 15. Post-booster repertoires again held most primary-vaccination clones (about 95% CD4, roughly 90% CD8).

CDR1 is SGHNT, CDR2 YENEEA, per germline. The CDR3 extends over 13 amino acids. Between the trimmed V and J ends, which lost 4 bases and 3 bases, there was a span of 10 bases. UMIs were added to TCR cDNA along with a universal primer site when it was made by 5'RACE template switching. TCRdb reprocessed the 5' RACE reads via MiXCR and lists one record per CDR3 protein. The repertoire holds about 510,000 distinct CDR3 sequences, just over 20% seen once, with approximately 15% in the top ten. This clonotype occurred many times. Its specificity is unknown. The chain carries TRBV11-3 and TRBJ2-7; D is unclear. The specimen comprised PBMCs, sampled roughly 23 days after the first yellow fever vaccination. The source of this sequence is a man between 18 and 29 years old who received the YFV17D yellow fever vaccine. CDR3 nucleotides: TGTGCCAGCAGCTCAAACTCGGGCTACGAGCAGTACTTC. Protein sequence: CASSSNSGYEQYF. Based on the CDR3 plus reference TRBV11-3 and TRBJ2-7, the full variable domain is EAGVVQSPRYKIIEKKQPVAFWCNPISGHNTLYWYLQNLGQGPELLIRYENEEAVDDSQLPKDRFSAERLKGVDSTLKIQPAELGDSAVYLCASSSNSGYEQYFGPGTRLTVT.